The clone carrying this T cell receptor (beta chain) was observed a few times. The antigen is unknown. Out of around 10 ml of fresh peripheral blood came the PBMCs. The sample originates from a study of T cells in Graves' hyperthyroidism and ophthalmopathy. The wider study: Upon initial diagnosis and before any treatment, peripheral blood was collected.

The CDR3 spans 15 residues. Trimming cost V 8 bases and J 3 bases; bases outside gene matches: 5. Whole-study findings and limits: Among clonotypes expanded in thyroid above 0.001, most were also found in blood.

RNA transcripts were the template for amplifying TCR beta CDR3 regions. HTBI primers were employed in a first-round RT-PCR of the TCR CDR3. TCRdb analysed the multiplex PCR reads with MiXCR anew, one entry per CDR3 protein. Here the sample spans under 500,000 distinct CDR3 sequences, about 14% being singletons. This receptor was taken from a man aged 45-65 years with Graves' ophthalmopathy. The sequenced material came from blood. The chain links TRBV12-3 or TRBV12-4 to TRBJ2-2; 11 bases are shared with TRBD2. The chain's CDR3 is CASSTSGKDTGELFF. In DNA form, the CDR3 reads TGTGCCAGCTCGACTAGCGGGAAAGACACCGGGGAGCTGTTTTTT.